The entry below gives a single T cell receptor (beta chain) sequence along with its context. This specimen comes from a study of T-cell reconstitution after alpha-beta-depleted transplantation in children. Unique molecular identifiers featured in how the TCRbeta library was prepared. From the PCR reads, TCRdb called clonotypes with MiXCR, one entry per CDR3 protein. This table holds about 360,000 distinct CDR3 sequences, less than 15% found once. The TCR sequence derives from a human donor who donated a stem cell graft to a child with Fanconi anemia. The sample in question was PBMCs, obtained from the stem cell graft.

This chain's CDR3 is CATSDFHSFYTF. The CDR3 DNA reads as TGTGCCACCAGTGATTTCCACTCCTTCTACACCTTC. The chain joins TRBV24-1 to TRBJ1-2; D gene unclear. Trimming removed 1 base at V and 10 bases at J, with 9 bases between. The CDR3 is 12 residues long. Germline lookup yields CDR1 KGHDR and CDR2 SFDVKD.